This is a list of T cell receptor beta chains from one sample in a study of identical twins. TCRdb re-derived calls from the 5' RACE reads in MiXCR, one entry per CDR3 protein. This sample has over 600,000 distinct CDR3 sequences; approximately 22% occur once, and the top ten carry 4.3%. These data were also filed under a second study, of T cells expressing NK-cell markers.

Sequencing input: PBMCs. These receptors were collected from a woman aged 18-29 years in good health. Both conserved end residues are part of each CDR3. The D gene is left open where the match is weak. Clone size is not always given. Where it is, it says once, few, many or a class for expanded clones.

TRBV9	few	TRBJ2-2	TRBD2	CASSPQRGGNTGELFF	TGTGCCAGCAGCCCCCAGCGGGGGGGGAACACCGGGGAGCTGTTTTTT
TRBV20-1	few	TRBJ1-5	.	CRSFDTEHF	TGCAGGTCCTTTGACACGGAGCATTTT
TRBV20-1	.	TRBJ2-5	.	CSARASGQETQYF	TGCAGTGCTAGGGCGAGCGGCCAAGAGACCCAGTACTTC
TRBV12-3/TRBV12-4	few	TRBJ2-7	.	CASSFVRVGEQYF	TGTGCCAGCAGTTTTGTCAGGGTAGGCGAGCAGTACTTC
TRBV5-1	once	TRBJ1-1	TRBD1	CASGTGLNTEAFF	TGCGCCAGCGGGACAGGGTTGAACACTGAAGCTTTCTTT
TRBV7-3	.	TRBJ2-3	TRBD2	CASSLGRSGFSTDTQYF	TGTGCCAGCAGCCTGGGGCGTAGCGGGTTCAGCACAGATACGCAGTATTTT
TRBV20-1	.	TRBJ2-7	.	CSAQTGQNYEQYF	TGCAGTGCTCAGACGGGGCAAAACTACGAGCAGTACTTC
TRBV20-1	many	TRBJ1-1	.	CSARTGQAEAFF	TGCAGTGCTAGGACAGGTCAAGCCGAAGCTTTCTTT
TRBV7-9	.	TRBJ2-3	TRBD2	CASSLMSLAVTDTQYF	TGTGCCAGCAGCCTTATGTCACTAGCGGTAACAGATACGCAGTATTTT
TRBV30	.	TRBJ2-3	.	CALSRSGAITDTQYF	TGTGCCTTATCCCGGTCGGGAGCAATAACAGATACGCAGTATTTT
TRBV5-1	few	TRBJ2-1	TRBD2	CASSSGGGISSYNEQFF	TGCGCCAGCAGCTCCGGGGGAGGGATATCCTCCTACAATGAGCAGTTCTTC
TRBV7-9	.	TRBJ1-6	.	CASSLGPSPLHF	TGTGCCAGCAGCCTCGGCCCTTCACCCCTCCACTTT
TRBV29-1	.	TRBJ2-1	.	CRPNEQFF	TGCAGACCCAATGAGCAGTTCTTC
TRBV11-3	.	TRBJ2-3	TRBD2	CASSRDGTTQGRQYF	TGTGCCAGCAGCCGCGACGGGACTACCCAAGGTCGACAGTATTTT
TRBV29-1	.	TRBJ2-2	.	CSVWKGTGELFF	TGCAGCGTTTGGAAGGGCACCGGGGAGCTGTTTTTT